This TCR beta chain was identified during a study of T-cell reconstitution after alpha-beta-depleted transplantation in children listed by TCRdb under 2016. Regarding the complete study: T-cell immune reconstitution after TCRalphabeta/CD19-depleted allogeneic hematopoietic cell transplantation in children was quantitatively tracked in the study by means of TCR repertoire profiling.

The sample holds many counts of this clonotype. This clone's antigen is unknown. Within one base of it there is no much larger clone, and no base qualities were kept. Preparation of the library involved PCR. This sample was sequenced with an Illumina HiSeq 2500. To normalize quantification of the TCRbeta repertoire, the TCR libraries were built with molecular barcoding that relied on unique molecular identifiers. The public sequencing data were trimmed at Q25 with fastp and processed into clonotypes with MiXCR by TCRdb, which kept only in-frame beta chains. Identical CDR3 proteins give one entry, which carries the most common genes and DNA. The sample records fewer than 120,000 distinct CDR3 sequences, 10% to 13% of which are singletons. Of the sample, about 8.8% falls within the top ten clones. From cysteine to phenylalanine, the CDR3 is 15 amino acids long. Only the CDR3 part of the read is kept: 45 bases, read in frame from the first base. For CDR1 and CDR2, the germline V gene (reference sequence) lists DFQATT and SNEGSKA. V is pared back by 1 base and J by 5 bases, with 17 bases lying between the germline termini.

This clonotype was obtained from a human donor who donated a stem cell graft to a child with acute lymphoblastic leukemia. This chain joins TRBV20-1 to TRBJ2-5; the D region may be TRBD1 or TRBD2, each matching 5 bases equally. The sequences come from PBMCs from the stem cell graft donor, collected from the stem cell graft. CDR3 reads: CSARGRDHEAETQYF. The DNA reads TGCAGTGCTAGAGGCCGGGACCACGAGGCGGAGACCCAGTACTTC.